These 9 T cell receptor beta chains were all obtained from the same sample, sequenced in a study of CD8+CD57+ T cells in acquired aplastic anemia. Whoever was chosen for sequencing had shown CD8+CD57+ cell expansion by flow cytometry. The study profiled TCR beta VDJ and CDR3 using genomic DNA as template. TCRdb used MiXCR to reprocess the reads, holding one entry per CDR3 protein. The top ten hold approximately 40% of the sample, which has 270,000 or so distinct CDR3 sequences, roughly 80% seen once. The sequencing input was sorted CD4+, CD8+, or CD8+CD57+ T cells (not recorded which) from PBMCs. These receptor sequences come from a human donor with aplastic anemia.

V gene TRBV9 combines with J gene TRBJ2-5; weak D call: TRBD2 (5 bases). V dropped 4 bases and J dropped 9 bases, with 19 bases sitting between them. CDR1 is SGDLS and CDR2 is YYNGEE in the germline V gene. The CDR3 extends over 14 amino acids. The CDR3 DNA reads TGTGCCAGCAGCAGAGGGTCAGACCCGCAGTCCCAGTACTTC. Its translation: CASSRGSDPQSQYF.

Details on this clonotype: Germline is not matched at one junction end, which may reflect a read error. The CDR3 here is CARSLARDPDSF. In DNA, the CDR3 is TGTGCCAGAAGCTTAGCGAGAGATCCCGATTCCTTC. J is TRBJ2-5 and V is TRBV7-8; tentative D call: TRBD2 (5 bases). Germline values: CDR1 SGHVS, CDR2 FQNEAQ. This CDR3 has 12 amino acids. Drawing the rest from reference TRBV7-8 and TRBJ2-5, the complete variable domain is GAGVSQSPRYKVAKRGQDVALRCDPISGHVSLFWYQQALGQGPEFLTYFQNEAQLDKSGLPSDRFFAERPEGSVSTLKIQRTQQEDSAVYLCARSLARDPDSFGPGTRLLVL.

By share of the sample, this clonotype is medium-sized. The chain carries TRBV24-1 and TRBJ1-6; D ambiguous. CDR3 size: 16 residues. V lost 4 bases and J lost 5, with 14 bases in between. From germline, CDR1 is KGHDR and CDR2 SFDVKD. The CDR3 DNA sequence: TGTGCCACCAGTGACTCCCCCCTAACTGATAATTCACCCCTCCACTTT. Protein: CATSDSPLTDNSPLHF.

In DNA form, the CDR3 reads TGTGCCAGCAGCTTACAGGCCAATGCCGATACGCAGTATTTT. The encoded protein is CASSLQANADTQYF. The V and J genes are TRBV7-3 and TRBJ2-3; D not resolved. Trimming took off 2 bases at V and 6 bases at J, with 12 bases between the two ends. CDR3 size: 14 residues. Germline lookup yields CDR1 SGHTA and CDR2 FQGTGA.

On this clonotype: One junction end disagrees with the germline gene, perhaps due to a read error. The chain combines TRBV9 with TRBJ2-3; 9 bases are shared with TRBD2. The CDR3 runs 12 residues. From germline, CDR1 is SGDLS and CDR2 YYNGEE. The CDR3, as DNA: TGTGCCAGCGGCGTAGCGGGGGATACTCAGTATTTC. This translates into CASGVAGDTQYF.

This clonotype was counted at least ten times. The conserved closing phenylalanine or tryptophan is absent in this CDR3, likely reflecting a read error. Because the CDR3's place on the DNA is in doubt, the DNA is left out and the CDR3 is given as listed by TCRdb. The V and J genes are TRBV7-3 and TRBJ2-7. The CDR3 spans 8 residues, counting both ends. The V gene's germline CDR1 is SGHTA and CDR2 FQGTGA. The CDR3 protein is CASSLSGG.

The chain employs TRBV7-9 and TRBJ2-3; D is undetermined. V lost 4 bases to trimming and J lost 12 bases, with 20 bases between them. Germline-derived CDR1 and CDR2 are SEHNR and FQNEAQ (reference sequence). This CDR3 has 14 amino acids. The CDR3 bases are TGTGCCAGCAGCTCCGCGGAAGGTCCCGATTCTCAGTATTTT. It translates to CASSSAEGPDSQYF.

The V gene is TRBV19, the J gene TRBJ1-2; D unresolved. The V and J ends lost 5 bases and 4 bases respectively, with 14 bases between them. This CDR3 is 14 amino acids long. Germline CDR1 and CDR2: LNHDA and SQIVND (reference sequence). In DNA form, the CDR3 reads TGTGCCAGTAGTCTAGCCCGACCTTTCTATGGCTACACCTTC. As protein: CASSLARPFYGYTF. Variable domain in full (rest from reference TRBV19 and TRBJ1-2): DGGITQSPKYLFRKEGQNVTLSCEQNLNHDAMYWYRQDPGQGLRLIYYSQIVNDFQKGDIAEGYSVSREKKESFPLTVTSAQKNPTAFYLCASSLARPFYGYTFGSGTRLTVV.

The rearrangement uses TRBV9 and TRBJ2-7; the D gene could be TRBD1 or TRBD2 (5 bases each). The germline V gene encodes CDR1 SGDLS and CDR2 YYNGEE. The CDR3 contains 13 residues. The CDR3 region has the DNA TGTGCCAGCGGTGAAGAGGGGAACGGGGAGCACTTCGTC. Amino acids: CASGEEGNGEHFV.